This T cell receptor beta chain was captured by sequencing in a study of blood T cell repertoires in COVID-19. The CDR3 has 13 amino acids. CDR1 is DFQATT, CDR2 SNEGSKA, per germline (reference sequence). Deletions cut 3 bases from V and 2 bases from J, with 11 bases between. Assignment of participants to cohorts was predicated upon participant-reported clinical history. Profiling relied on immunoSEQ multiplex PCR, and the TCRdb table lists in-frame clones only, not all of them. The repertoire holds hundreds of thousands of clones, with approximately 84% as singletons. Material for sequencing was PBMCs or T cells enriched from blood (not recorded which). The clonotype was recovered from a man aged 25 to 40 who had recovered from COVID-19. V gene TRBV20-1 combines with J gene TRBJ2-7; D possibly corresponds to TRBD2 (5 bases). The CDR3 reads CSASLAGAYEQYF. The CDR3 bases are TGCAGTGCTAGTCTAGCCGGTGCCTACGAGCAGTACTTC.